The clone carrying this T cell receptor beta chain was counted only a few times. Its antigen is as yet unknown. The data stem from a study of CD8 T cells in ankylosing spondylitis. Construction of TCR beta libraries was performed using quantitative 5'-RACE with molecular barcodes. TCRdb ran MiXCR on the 5' RACE reads and lists one entry per CDR3 protein. Among about 300,000 distinct CDR3 sequences listed, around 10% were seen once. V gave up 8 bases and J gave up 5 bases; unmatched junction bases: 11. Looked up from germline, CDR1 is DFQATT and CDR2 is SNEGSKA (reference sequence). CDR3 length: 13 residues. Study-wide points: Blood from ankylosing spondylitis patients appeared to carry a characteristic roughly 8-variant TCR beta motif.

Sequencing was done on a sample of blood, either unsorted or a sorted T cell fraction (not recorded which). The sequence derives from a female donor with ankylosing spondylitis or in good health (not recorded which). The V gene is TRBV20-1, the J gene TRBJ2-5; 7 bases map to TRBD1. The CDR3: CSPSLPGQETQYF. The CDR3 nucleotides are TGCAGTCCCTCCCTACCGGGACAGGAGACCCAGTACTTC.